One and the same sample provided the 25 T cell receptor beta chains below, sequenced in a study of blood T cell repertoires in COVID-19. TCRdb keeps only in-frame clones here, not all; method: immunoSEQ multiplex PCR. The sample contains 45,000 to 60,000 clones, 75% to 90% of which appear only once. The sample comprised peripheral blood. The source of these receptors is a woman aged 55-70 years with acute or convalescent COVID-19.

The rearrangement uses TRBV15 and TRBJ1-2, with D maybe TRBD1 (5 bases). CDR3 length: 17 residues. V was clipped by 3 bases and J by 4 bases, with 21 bases between them. In germline, CDR1 is LNHNV, CDR2 YYDKDF (reference sequence). DNA for the CDR3: TGTGCCACCAGCAGGACAACAAGTTGGGGGGAGCTCTATGGCTACACCTTC. Its translation: CATSRTTSWGELYGYTF.

This rearrangement joins TRBV30 to TRBJ1-2; possible D gene TRBD1, 6 bases. The germline gives CDR1 GTSNPN, CDR2 SVGIG (reference sequence). This CDR3 contains 15 residues. The V end lost 3 bases, the J end lost 1 base, and 15 bases lay between the germline ends. The CDR3 DNA is TGTGCCTGGAGGCCCGGACAGCACAATAACTATGGCTACACCTTC. It codes for CAWRPGQHNNYGYTF.

The chain has TRBV9 and TRBJ1-6; the match to TRBD1 covers 8 bases. Germline values: CDR1 SGDLS, CDR2 YYNGEE. The CDR3 consists of 15 residues. V gave up 3 bases and J gave up 6 bases; unmatched junction bases: 5. Written as DNA, the CDR3 is TGTGCCAGCAGCGCGCAGACAGGGGCTAATTCACCCCTCCACTTT. As protein: CASSAQTGANSPLHF.

The chain couples TRBV7-9 to TRBJ1-2; D is undetermined. The CDR3 is made up of 14 amino acids. Germline-derived CDR1 and CDR2 are SEHNR and FQNEAQ (reference sequence). The V gene lost 1 base and the J gene lost 0 bases, with 6 bases spanning the gap. CDR3 in DNA: TGTGCCAGCAGCTTAGTGGCACCTAACTATGGCTACACCTTC. Amino acid sequence: CASSLVAPNYGYTF.

The chain combines TRBV7-2 with TRBJ2-3; a weak D match, TRBD2 (6 bases). The CDR3 covers 13 residues. V was trimmed by 8 bases and J by 4 bases, leaving 13 bases between them. Germline assignment: CDR1 SGHTA and CDR2 FQGNSA. CDR3 residues: CASRLGGSDTQYF. CDR3 sequence (DNA): TGTGCCAGCCGGCTGGGGGGTTCAGATACGCAGTATTTT.

This clone is medium-sized by share. The chain uses TRBV18 and TRBJ1-2; D uncertain. The CDR3 runs 13 residues. The V and J ends lost 2 bases and 8 bases respectively, with 12 bases between them. CDR1 is KGHSH, CDR2 LQKENI, per germline. The CDR3 DNA reads as TGTGCCAGCTCACCAGGGTTTGAGGCGGGCTACACCTTC. Translating it yields CASSPGFEAGYTF.

This chain uses TRBV5-5 with TRBJ2-3; 10 nucleotides agree with TRBD1. The CDR3 is 16 amino acids. Germline CDR1 and CDR2: SGHKS and YYEKEE (reference sequence). After removal of 0 bases from V and 3 bases from J, the junction contained 4 bases not matched to a gene. The chain's CDR3 is CASSLGDRGLTDTQYF. CDR3 bases: TGTGCCAGCAGCTTGGGGGACAGGGGACTTACAGATACGCAGTATTTT.

The chain carries TRBV5-6 and TRBJ2-2; TRBD1 matches 11 bases. V lost 6 bases to trimming and J lost 5 bases; unmatched junction nucleotides: 15. Per germline, CDR1 SGHDT and CDR2 YYEEEE. CDR3 length equals 18 residues. CDR3 DNA: TGTGCCAGCAAAGGGACAGGGGGTAGGGGCCCGGTGACCGGGGAGCTGTTTTTT. Its protein product is CASKGTGGRGPVTGELFF.

In this sample, this clone is medium-sized. V and J are TRBV2 and TRBJ1-5; TRBD1 aligns across 9 bases. Germline assignment: CDR1 SNHLY and CDR2 FYNNEI. The trim removed 6 bases at V and 6 bases at J, leaving 6 bases unmatched. The CDR3 has 14 amino acids. Here the CDR3 reads CASSRDRDVQPQHF. In DNA, the CDR3 is TGTGCCAGCAGCCGGGACAGGGATGTTCAGCCCCAGCATTTT.

The V gene is TRBV5-1, the J gene TRBJ2-3; 9 nucleotides match TRBD2. The germline V gene has CDR1 SGHRS and CDR2 YFSETQ. The CDR3 is 17 residues long. Trimming took 4 bases from V and 3 from J; bases not matched to a gene: 12. CDR3 sequence: CASSPDPRGGGTDTQYF. CDR3 nucleotide sequence: TGCGCCAGCAGCCCGGATCCTCGCGGGGGGGGGACAGATACGCAGTATTTT.

V usage is TRBV10-3 and J usage is TRBJ1-2; maybe TRBD1 (5 bases). Germline lookup yields CDR1 ENHRY and CDR2 SYGVKD. Trimming took 2 bases from V and 8 from J, leaving 18 bases between them. This CDR3 is 15 amino acids long. The CDR3 loop is CAISEGAGRSQGYTF. In nucleotides, the CDR3 is TGTGCCATCAGTGAGGGTGCAGGGCGGTCACAAGGCTACACCTTC.

CDR3: CASSYRALANSPLHF. CDR3 DNA: TGTGCCAGCAGTTACCGGGCCCTAGCCAATTCACCCCTCCACTTT. The gene calls are TRBV6-5 and TRBJ1-6; no reliable D call. Trimming removed 2 bases from V and 7 bases from J, with 12 bases in between. The CDR3 runs to 15 residues. Germline assignment: CDR1 MNHEY and CDR2 SVGAGI.

This clone was detected only once. The rearrangement uses TRBV29-1 and TRBJ2-3; weak D call: TRBD2 (6 bases). Germline V gene lookup returns CDR1 SQVTM and CDR2 ANQGSEA. The CDR3 is 17 residues long. Between the trimmed V and J ends, which lost 5 bases and 2 bases, there was a span of 23 bases. CDR3 coding DNA: TGCAGCGTTAAAGGGAGGCCGGGACTGGGTTCCACAGATACGCAGTATTTT. The encoded protein is CSVKGRPGLGSTDTQYF.

This sequence joins TRBV6-5 and TRBJ2-2; D may be TRBD2 (5 bases). Germline V gives CDR1 MNHEY, CDR2 SVGAGI. CDR3 length: 15 amino acids. The V and J ends lost 1 base and 7 bases respectively, with 13 bases between them. The CDR3 nucleotides read TGTGCCAGCAGTTACTTTTACAGCGCGGGCGGGGAGCTGTTTTTT. The encoded protein is CASSYFYSAGGELFF.

The chain joins TRBV7-8 to TRBJ1-1; 7 nucleotides match TRBD1. CDR1 is SGHVS and CDR2 is FQNEAQ in the germline V gene. With V trimmed by 5 bases and J by 1 base, 7 bases remained unmatched. The CDR3 spans 15 residues. CDR3 sequence: CASSRGGTANTEAFF. The CDR3 nucleotides read TGTGCCAGCAGCCGAGGCGGGACAGCGAACACTGAAGCTTTCTTT. Supplemented by reference TRBV7-8 and TRBJ1-1, the full variable domain reads GAGVSQSPRYKVAKRGQDVALRCDPISGHVSLFWYQQALGQGPEFLTYFQNEAQLDKSGLPSDRFFAERPEGSVSTLKIQRTQQEDSAVYLCASSRGGTANTEAFFGQGTRLTVV.

V is TRBV6-6 and J is TRBJ1-2; 10 nucleotides line up with TRBD1. The V gene's germline CDR1 is MNHNY and CDR2 SVGAGI (reference sequence). After removal of 6 bases from V and 6 bases from J, the junction contained 7 bases not matched to a gene. The CDR3 is 14 residues long. The CDR3 loop is CASSRQGAQDGYTF. The CDR3 DNA follows: TGTGCCAGCAGCCGACAGGGGGCCCAGGATGGCTACACCTTC.

V usage is TRBV21-1 and J usage is TRBJ2-7; the D call in the table, TRBD2, was not verified against the DNA. TRBV21-1 is termed a pseudogene. The CDR3 runs 16 residues. The CDR3 protein is CASSKTPQATGSEQYF. The CDR3 coding sequence is TGTGCCAGCAGCAAAACTCCCCAAGCCACCGGTTCCGAGCAGTACTTC.

The chain couples TRBV19 to TRBJ1-2, with D possibly matching TRBD1 (6 bases). The CDR3 runs 14 residues. Germline V gives CDR1 LNHDA, CDR2 SQIVND (reference sequence). Trimming stripped 8 bases from V and 4 bases from J, with 17 bases between. CDR3 sequence (DNA): TGTGCCAGTGCGAAGGTTGGGGGGGCCTATGGCTACACCTTC. It encodes CASAKVGGAYGYTF.

The chain combines TRBV4-2 with TRBJ2-2; the match to TRBD2 covers 9 bases. Germline CDR1 reads LGHNA; CDR2 reads YNFKEQ. V lost 0 bases to trimming and J lost 1 base; unmatched junction nucleotides: 9. The CDR3 runs to 19 residues. As DNA, the CDR3 is TGTGCCAGCAGCCAAGATCTGGCGGGGGGGCCTGTGAACACCGGGGAGCTGTTTTTT. Amino acids: CASSQDLAGGPVNTGELFF.

This clone was seen a single time. This chain connects TRBV5-1 to TRBJ2-1; 11 nucleotides match TRBD2. Germline CDR1 reads SGHRS; CDR2 reads YFSETQ. V lost 2 bases, J lost 7 bases, and 14 bases stayed unmatched. The CDR3 is 18 residues long. The DNA for the CDR3 is TGCGCCAGCAGCTTTGGTCAATCCTCCGGGACTAGCGGTAATGAGCAGTTCTTC. Protein sequence: CASSFGQSSGTSGNEQFF.

The chain uses TRBV11-2 and TRBJ1-2; TRBD1 aligns across 7 bases. Germline loops: CDR1 SGHAT, CDR2 FQNNGV. The J segment lost 5 bases and the V segment lost 5 bases, leaving 17 bases of the junction unmatched. The CDR3 runs 17 residues. For the CDR3, the DNA is TGTGCCAGCAGCCCCCGACAGGGTCGAGGAGCCCTGTATGGCTACACCTTC. Its protein is CASSPRQGRGALYGYTF.

Only a few counts were recorded for this clone. The chain has TRBV4-1 and TRBJ1-1; a weak D match, TRBD1 (5 bases). Germline CDR1 reads MGHRA; CDR2 reads YSYEKL. The CDR3 has 15 amino acids. V lost 1 base and J 1 base, leaving 10 bases between the germline ends. The CDR3 protein is CASSQAGGGNTEAFF. CDR3 nucleotide sequence: TGCGCCAGCAGCCAAGCCGGCGGGGGGAACACTGAAGCTTTCTTT.

The V call is TRBV25-1, the J call TRBJ1-4; 7 bases fit TRBD1. V lost 5 bases and J lost 8; bases outside the gene matches: 8. Germline CDR1 MGHDK, CDR2 SYGVNS. The length of the CDR3 is 14 residues. CDR3 bases: TGTGCCAGCAGTATGACAGGGAAGGGCGAAAAACTGTTTTTT. It is translated as CASSMTGKGEKLFF.

The rearrangement uses TRBV4-2 and TRBJ1-2, with 12 positions matching TRBD1. The CDR3 has 17 residues. The germline V gene encodes CDR1 LGHNA and CDR2 YNFKEQ. The V gene end was trimmed by 3 bases and the J gene end by 5 bases; junction bases not matched to a gene: 10. The CDR3 spells CASSQEPGQGAGYGYTF. For the CDR3, the DNA is TGTGCCAGCAGCCAGGAACCGGGACAGGGGGCTGGTTATGGCTACACCTTC.

The rearrangement links TRBV18 to TRBJ1-2; tentatively, D is TRBD1 (5 bases). CDR1 and CDR2 (germline): KGHSH, LQKENI. CDR3 size: 15 residues. The V and J ends lost 3 bases and 4 bases respectively, with 15 bases between them. The CDR3 reads CASSPDEGRVYGYTF. The CDR3 DNA reads TGTGCCAGCTCACCTGACGAGGGGAGGGTCTATGGCTACACCTTC.